This entry lists 22 T cell receptor beta chains sequenced from one sample in a study of PD-1 blockade in classical Hodgkin lymphoma (TCRdb year 2020). The library was built by means of the immunoSEQ multiplex PCR assay. TCRdb took over this immuneACCESS table, retaining in-frame rearrangements with V and J assigned. Such tables are incomplete; in checked studies, under half of the missing clones stem from an unresolved V gene, and the remainder is unexplained. This sample lists 20,000 to 25,000 clones; about four fifths were detected once. The ten largest clones take up about 20% of the sample. According to the study, the label for this sample's time point signals: cycle 2 day 1 (C2D1) of nivolumab. Every trial patient had relapsed following autologous stem cell transplantation, and prior brentuximab vedotin exposure was what differed among cohorts A, B and C. Source: peripheral blood mononuclear cells (PBMCs), taken before the second cycle of nivolumab. The receptors shown here come from a human donor with classical Hodgkin lymphoma.

The rearrangement links TRBV2 to TRBJ1-1, with 11 bases that match TRBD1. The germline gives CDR1 SNHLY, CDR2 FYNNEI. The CDR3 is 14 residues long. V lost 4 bases to trimming and J lost 5 bases; unmatched junction nucleotides: 3. The CDR3: CASSAGTGGTEAFF. In DNA form, the CDR3 reads TGTGCCAGCAGTGCGGGGACAGGGGGGACTGAAGCTTTCTTT.

This clone was found once. CDR3 DNA: TGTGCCAGTAGTATTCTACAGGGGGCGAATAATTCACCCCTCCACTTT. Translating it yields CASSILQGANNSPLHF. The chain employs TRBV19 and TRBJ1-6; TRBD1 matches 9 bases. The V segment lost 3 bases and the J segment 5 bases; nucleotides outside the gene matches: 5. Germline-derived CDR1 and CDR2 are LNHDA and SQIVND (reference sequence). CDR3 size: 16 residues.

The genes are TRBV5-1 and TRBJ1-6; tentatively, D is TRBD1 (6 bases). The germline gives CDR1 SGHRS, CDR2 YFSETQ. Trimming took 4 bases from V and 6 from J, leaving 17 bases between them. CDR3 length: 16 amino acids. The CDR3 DNA reads TGCGCCAGCAGCACGGGAACAGGGAAAGGTAATTCACCCCTCCACTTT. Translating gives CASSTGTGKGNSPLHF.

The chain links TRBV2 to TRBJ2-7; 10 bases are a match to TRBD2. The CDR3 is made up of 14 amino acids. The V gene's germline CDR1 is SNHLY and CDR2 FYNNEI. The V segment lost 7 bases and the J segment 1 base; nucleotides outside the gene matches: 4. The CDR3 DNA sequence: TGTGCCAGCAATTTAGCGGGGGGTTCCTACGAGCAGTACTTC. Protein sequence: CASNLAGGSYEQYF.

The chain couples TRBV20-1 to TRBJ2-7, with D possibly matching TRBD2 (6 bases). V gave up 5 bases and J gave up 7 bases, with 9 bases separating them. The germline V gene has CDR1 DFQATT and CDR2 SNEGSKA (reference sequence). The CDR3 runs 10 residues. The CDR3, as DNA: TGCAGTGCTTGGGGGGAAGAGCAGTACTTC. This encodes CSAWGEEQYF.

V and J are TRBV6-1 and TRBJ2-1; TRBD2 matches at 7 bases. After removal of 6 bases from V and 5 bases from J, the junction contained 10 bases not matched to a gene. CDR3 length: 15 residues. Germline assignment: CDR1 MNHNS and CDR2 SASEGT. In nucleotides, the CDR3 is TGTGCCAGCAGCCCAAGCGGGACCCCCGACAATGAGCAGTTCTTC. It encodes CASSPSGTPDNEQFF.

This sequence joins TRBV5-1 and TRBJ2-3; 12 bases are shared with TRBD2. This CDR3 comprises 17 residues. V lost 0 bases and J lost 5; bases outside the gene matches: 7. CDR1 and CDR2 from the germline V gene are SGHRS and YFSETQ. CDR3 amino acids: CASSLALTSGSRDTQYF. The CDR3 DNA reads as TGCGCCAGCAGCTTGGCATTGACTAGCGGGAGTAGAGATACGCAGTATTTT.

This clone was seen a few times. The rearrangement links TRBV6-1 to TRBJ1-6; 7 bases align to TRBD1. The CDR3 is 15 amino acids. V shed 6 bases, J shed 11 bases, and the junction held 13 bases outside the gene matches. Germline CDR1 and CDR2: MNHNS and SASEGT. As DNA, the CDR3 is TGTGCCAGCAGCGTGGGAGGGGGCGCCCAGGCACCCCTCCACTTT. It is translated as CASSVGGGAQAPLHF.

This sequence joins TRBV10-2 and TRBJ1-1, with TRBD1 as a possible D gene (5 bases). The CDR3 sequence is 13 residues long. V was shortened by 2 bases and J by 5 bases, with 9 bases between the two germline ends. The germline V gene encodes CDR1 WSHSY and CDR2 SAAADI. DNA of the CDR3: TGCGCCAGCAGTGAGCAGGGTTTAACTGAAGCTTTCTTT. This gives the protein CASSEQGLTEAFF.

A few counts support this clone. Here the CDR3 DNA reads TGTGCCAGCAGCTCGACAGTACCTAATGAAAAACTGTTTTTT. Translation gives CASSSTVPNEKLFF. The chain employs TRBV7-6 and TRBJ1-4; TRBD1 might be the D (5 bases). V lost 4 bases, J lost 3 bases, and 9 bases lay in between. Germline CDR1 reads SGHVS; CDR2 reads FNYEAQ. This CDR3 comprises 14 residues.

The V and J genes are TRBV10-1 and TRBJ1-1; 8 bases map to TRBD1. CDR1 is WNHNN, CDR2 SYGVQD, per germline (reference sequence). The CDR3 totals 15 residues. The J segment lost 5 bases and the V segment lost 8 bases, leaving 13 bases of the junction unmatched. The CDR3: CASSPGQGAKTEAFF. In nucleotides, the CDR3 is TGCGCCAGCTCCCCGGGGCAGGGGGCTAAAACTGAAGCTTTCTTT.

This CDR3 is CASTYGRGRSYNEQFF. The DNA for the CDR3 is TGTGCCAGCACATACGGAAGGGGCCGCTCCTACAATGAGCAGTTCTTC. V usage is TRBV28 and J usage is TRBJ2-1, with TRBD1 as a possible D gene (5 bases). Germline assignment: CDR1 MDHEN and CDR2 SYDVKM. Trimming took 7 bases from V and 0 from J, leaving 16 bases between them. The CDR3 is made up of 16 amino acids. Full variable domain (missing parts from reference TRBV28 and TRBJ2-1): DVKVTQSSRYLVKRTGEKVFLECVQDMDHENMFWYRQDPGLGLRLIYFSYDVKMKEKGDIPEGYSVSREKKERFSLILESASTNQTSMYLCASTYGRGRSYNEQFFGPGTRLTVL.

The V gene is TRBV30, the J gene TRBJ1-2; D is unresolved. CDR3 length: 14 amino acids. The V end was cut by 5 bases, the J end by 0 bases, with 13 bases between. Germline V gene sequence: CDR1 GTSNPN, CDR2 SVGIG (reference sequence). The CDR3 nucleotides are TGTGCCTGGGGTCCGGGCGGAACTAACTATGGCTACACCTTC. Protein sequence: CAWGPGGTNYGYTF.

This rearrangement joins TRBV14 to TRBJ2-7; 7 bases are shared with TRBD1. Per germline, CDR1 SGHDN and CDR2 FVKESK. The CDR3 is 15 amino acids. Trimming cost V 3 bases and J 6 bases; bases outside gene matches: 11. Here the CDR3 reads CASSHRGGVGSEQYF. CDR3 bases: TGTGCCAGCAGCCATAGAGGGGGCGTAGGGAGCGAGCAGTACTTC.

The V call is TRBV10-1, the J call TRBJ1-2; D might be TRBD1 (5 bases). There are 13 residues in the CDR3. Germline V gives CDR1 WNHNN, CDR2 SYGVQD (reference sequence). The V gene lost 2 bases and the J gene lost 8 bases, with 12 bases spanning the gap. The CDR3 nucleotides are TGCGCCAGCAGTGAGACCGGGGGTTACGGCTACACCTTC. Translation gives CASSETGGYGYTF.

This clone was detected only once. The rearrangement joins TRBV19 to TRBJ1-1; D remains ambiguous. In germline, CDR1 is LNHDA, CDR2 SQIVND (reference sequence). The V and J ends lost 1 base and 4 bases respectively, with 10 bases between them. CDR3 length: 14 amino acids. This CDR3 is CASSIGGVGTEAFF. The CDR3 DNA reads as TGTGCCAGTAGTATAGGTGGGGTTGGCACTGAAGCTTTCTTT.

The rearrangement links TRBV7-6 to TRBJ2-3; possibly TRBD1 or TRBD2 for D (5 bases each). The germline gives CDR1 SGHVS, CDR2 FNYEAQ. V was shortened by 1 base and J by 2 bases, with 16 bases between the two germline ends. The CDR3 totals 17 residues. The CDR3 loop is CASSLEASRGPTDTQYF. CDR3 DNA: TGTGCCAGCAGCTTAGAGGCGTCGAGGGGTCCCACAGATACGCAGTATTTT.

J is TRBJ1-1 and V is TRBV28; perhaps TRBD1 as D (5 bases). The ends were cut back, 7 bases at V and 1 base at J, with 22 bases in the middle. Germline loops: CDR1 MDHEN, CDR2 SYDVKM. This CDR3 is 17 amino acids long. The CDR3 coding sequence is TGTGCCAGCACCCGGGGCCCCTCCGGGACGGGGAACACTGAAGCTTTCTTT. Amino acid sequence: CASTRGPSGTGNTEAFF.

The chain is built from TRBV14 and TRBJ1-1; D may be TRBD1 (5 bases). Trimming shortened V by 1 base and J by 1 base, and 7 bases separated the two germline ends. The CDR3 length is 14 residues. Looked up from germline, CDR1 is SGHDN and CDR2 is FVKESK. CDR3 sequence: CASSQVTGNTEAFF. The CDR3 DNA follows: TGTGCCAGCAGCCAAGTTACAGGGAACACTGAAGCTTTCTTT.

This clone was recorded only once. The rearrangement joins TRBV7-2 to TRBJ2-7; perhaps TRBD2 as D (5 bases). V was cut by 5 bases and J by 5 bases, with 16 bases left in between. From germline, CDR1 is SGHTA and CDR2 FQGNSA. The CDR3 loop spans 14 amino acids. The CDR3 region has the DNA TGTGCCAGCAGCCCGGACTTCGGTAGGGACGAGCAGTACTTC. It yields the protein CASSPDFGRDEQYF.

This clone has just one count. The chain recombines TRBV28 with TRBJ2-4, with D perhaps matching TRBD2 (7 bases). This CDR3 comprises 22 residues. V lost 3 bases to trimming and J lost 1 base, with 31 bases between them. Germline V gene lookup returns CDR1 MDHEN and CDR2 SYDVKM. As DNA, the CDR3 is TGTGCCAGCAGTTTGGGGGGGACCTTACGTTCAGGGGTCGCCGTGGCCAAAAACATTCAGTACTTC. It encodes CASSLGGTLRSGVAVAKNIQYF.

The V call is TRBV7-9, the J call TRBJ2-3; 8 nucleotides match TRBD2. Per germline, CDR1 SEHNR and CDR2 FQNEAQ (reference sequence). Losses at the gene ends were 5 bases for V and 5 bases for J; bases not matched to a gene: 15. CDR3 size: 17 residues. The CDR3 coding sequence is TGTGCCAGCAGCCCTGGGGGGCTTAGCGGGGCGGGAGATACGCAGTATTTT. Its protein product is CASSPGGLSGAGDTQYF. Full variable domain (missing parts from reference TRBV7-9 and TRBJ2-3): DTGVSQNPRHKITKRGQNVTFRCDPISEHNRLYWYRQTLGQGPEFLTYFQNEAQLEKSRLLSDRFSAERPKGSFSTLEIQRTEQGDSAMYLCASSPGGLSGAGDTQYFGPGTRLTVL.